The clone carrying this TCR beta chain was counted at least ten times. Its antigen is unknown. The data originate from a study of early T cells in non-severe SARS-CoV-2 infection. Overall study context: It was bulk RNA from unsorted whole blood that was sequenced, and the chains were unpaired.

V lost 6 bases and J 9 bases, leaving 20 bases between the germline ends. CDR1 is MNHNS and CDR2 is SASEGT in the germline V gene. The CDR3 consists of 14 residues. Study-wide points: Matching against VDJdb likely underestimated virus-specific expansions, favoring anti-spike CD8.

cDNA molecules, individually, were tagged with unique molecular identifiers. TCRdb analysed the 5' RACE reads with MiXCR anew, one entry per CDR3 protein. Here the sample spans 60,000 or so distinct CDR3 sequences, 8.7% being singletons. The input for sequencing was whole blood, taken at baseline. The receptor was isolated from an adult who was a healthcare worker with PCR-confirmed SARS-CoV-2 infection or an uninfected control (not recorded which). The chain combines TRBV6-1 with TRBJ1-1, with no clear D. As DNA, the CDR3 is TGTGCCAGCAGGCCCATCGAGTTGGCCCTGAAAGCTTTCTTT. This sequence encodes CASRPIELALKAFF.